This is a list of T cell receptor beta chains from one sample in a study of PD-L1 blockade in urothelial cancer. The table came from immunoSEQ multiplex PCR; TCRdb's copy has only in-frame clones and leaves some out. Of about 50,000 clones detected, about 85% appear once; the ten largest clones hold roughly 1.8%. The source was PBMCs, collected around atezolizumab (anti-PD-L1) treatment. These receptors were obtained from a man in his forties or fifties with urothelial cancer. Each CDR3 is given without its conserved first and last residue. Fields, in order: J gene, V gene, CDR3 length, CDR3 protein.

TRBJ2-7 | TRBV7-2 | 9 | ASSHSYEQY
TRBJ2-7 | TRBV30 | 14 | AWSVPRTGASYEQY
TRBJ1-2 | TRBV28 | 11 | ASSLAAPYGYT
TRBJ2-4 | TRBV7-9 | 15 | ASSPPSQGAAKNIQY
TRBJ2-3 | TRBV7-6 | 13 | ASSLEDTSTDTQY
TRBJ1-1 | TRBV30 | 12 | ACSVGALDTEAF
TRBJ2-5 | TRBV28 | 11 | ASGTGGSETQY
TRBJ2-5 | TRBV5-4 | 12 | ASSPGTNGETQY
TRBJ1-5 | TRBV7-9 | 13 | ASSLTGSGNQPQH
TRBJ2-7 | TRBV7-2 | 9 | ASSTGTAQY
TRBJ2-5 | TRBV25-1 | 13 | ASSDSGRAVETQY
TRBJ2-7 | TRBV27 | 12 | ASSSRTGSYEQY
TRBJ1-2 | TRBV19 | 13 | ASSMGPGGVYGYT
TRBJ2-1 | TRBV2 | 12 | ATNRGDTYNEQF
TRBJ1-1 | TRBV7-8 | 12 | ASSQDRIGTEAF
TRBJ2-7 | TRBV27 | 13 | ASSGGRRLTYEQY
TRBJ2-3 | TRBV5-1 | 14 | ASSPGTSGYTDTQY
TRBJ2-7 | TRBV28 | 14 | ASSLWGQGWVSEQY
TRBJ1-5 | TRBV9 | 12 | ASSPGGFPQPQH
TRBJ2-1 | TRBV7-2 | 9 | ASSNRDSQF
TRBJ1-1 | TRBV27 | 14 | ASSLRNIPGQSEAF
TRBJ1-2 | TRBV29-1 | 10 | SVAGGGYGYT
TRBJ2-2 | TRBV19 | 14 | ASSILAGASTGELF
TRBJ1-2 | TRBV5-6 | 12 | ASSIWDRDYGYT
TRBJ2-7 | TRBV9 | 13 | ASSGGLAGGYEQY
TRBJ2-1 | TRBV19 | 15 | ASSIDLSGRGNNEQF
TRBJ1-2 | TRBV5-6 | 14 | ASSSLQGKGNYGYT
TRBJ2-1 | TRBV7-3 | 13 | ASSPAASWHNEQF
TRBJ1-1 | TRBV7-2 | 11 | ASSLPRGFGAF
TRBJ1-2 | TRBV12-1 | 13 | ASSFSHPRLCGHT
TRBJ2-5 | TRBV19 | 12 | ASSIRGNQETQY
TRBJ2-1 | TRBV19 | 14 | ASSPIGTSGNNEQF
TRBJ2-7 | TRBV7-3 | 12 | ASSQGSDGYEQY
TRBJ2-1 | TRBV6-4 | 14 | ASSDPSGRAYNEQF
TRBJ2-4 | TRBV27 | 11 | ASSFLQGNIQY
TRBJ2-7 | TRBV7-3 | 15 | ASSPRTGRSLLYEQY
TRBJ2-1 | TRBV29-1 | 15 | SVKTSGRSSSYNEQF
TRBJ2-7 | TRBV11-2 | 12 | ASSSGQTYYEQY
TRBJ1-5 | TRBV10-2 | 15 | ASSGESPTYSNQPQH
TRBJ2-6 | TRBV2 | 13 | ASRYTGSGANVLT
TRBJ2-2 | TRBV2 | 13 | ASSEPHSTTGELF
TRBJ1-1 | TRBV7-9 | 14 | ASSLVLGIGAPEAF
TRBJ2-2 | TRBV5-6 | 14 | ASARLGTGNTGELF
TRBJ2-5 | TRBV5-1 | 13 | ASTPADRDRETQY
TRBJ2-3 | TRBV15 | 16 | ATSRDRKLAGGFDTQY